Listed below are T cell receptor beta chains from one sample, sequenced in a study of cytomegalovirus exposure and HLA in healthy donors. Generated by immunoSEQ multiplex PCR, the TCRdb table keeps only in-frame clones and is missing some. The sample lists 150,000 to 200,000 clones, over 60% occurring once. The sample comprised PBMCs. These TCRs come from a woman in her 50s in good health and CMV-seropositive. Both conserved end residues are part of each CDR3. D genes are given only for firm matches. Clone size is given for some rows only: seen once, a few or many times, or a class if the clone is expanded.

V gene	clone size	D gene	J gene	CDR3 protein	CDR3 DNA
TRBV2	.	TRBD1	TRBJ2-7	CASRPQGVSYEQYF	TGTGCCAGCAGGCCCCAGGGGGTCTCCTACGAGCAGTACTTC
TRBV7-9	.	.	TRBJ1-2	CASSLVFASDGYTF	TGTGCCAGCAGCTTAGTTTTTGCATCGGATGGCTACACCTTC
TRBV11-2	.	.	TRBJ1-5	CASSLSGGDQPQHF	TGTGCCAGCAGCTTATCCGGCGGGGATCAGCCCCAGCATTTT
TRBV5-1	.	TRBD2	TRBJ2-1	CASSIGTSGGREQFF	TGCGCCAGCAGCATCGGGACTAGCGGGGGCAGGGAGCAGTTCTTC
TRBV7-9	.	.	TRBJ2-1	CASSFAQNEQFF	TGTGCCAGCAGCTTTGCCCAGAATGAGCAGTTCTTC
TRBV10-2	.	.	TRBJ2-7	CASSEQGSYEQYF	TGCGCCAGCAGTGAGCAGGGAAGCTACGAGCAGTACTTC
TRBV5-1	.	TRBD1	TRBJ1-2	CASSSTPGQGGGGYTF	TGCGCCAGCAGCTCAACACCAGGACAGGGAGGAGGGGGCTACACCTTC
TRBV2	.	.	TRBJ1-3	CASSVESSGNTIYF	TGTGCCAGCAGCGTAGAGAGCTCTGGAAACACCATATATTTT
TRBV5-4	.	.	TRBJ1-4	CASSRPGIATNEKLFF	TGTGCCAGCAGCCGACCCGGGATCGCAACTAATGAAAAACTGTTTTTT
TRBV5-1	once	TRBD2	TRBJ2-5	CASSTGLAGGPQETQYF	TGCGCCAGCAGCACGGGACTAGCGGGGGGGCCGCAAGAGACCCAGTACTTC
TRBV4-1	.	.	TRBJ1-1	CASSQDLSRVNTEAFF	TGCGCCAGCAGCCAAGATCTGTCCAGGGTGAACACTGAAGCTTTCTTT
TRBV7-2	.	.	TRBJ2-7	CASSSAYEQYF	TGTGCCAGCAGCTCCGCCTACGAGCAGTACTTC
TRBV27	once	TRBD1	TRBJ1-5	CASHGQVNQPQHF	TGTGCCAGCCACGGACAGGTCAATCAGCCCCAGCATTTT
TRBV5-1	.	TRBD2	TRBJ2-1	CASSTRGLAGADNEQFF	TGCGCCAGCAGCACCCGCGGACTAGCGGGGGCGGACAATGAGCAGTTCTTC
TRBV27	few	TRBD1	TRBJ2-5	CASRHRGQETQYF	TGTGCCAGCAGACACAGGGGGCAAGAGACCCAGTACTTC
TRBV19	.	.	TRBJ1-6	CASREGFNSPLHF	TGTGCCAGTAGGGAGGGTTTTAATTCACCCCTCCACTTT
TRBV9	.	TRBD2	TRBJ2-3	CASSSRSGGGVTQYF	TGTGCCAGCAGCAGCCGGAGCGGGGGGGGAGTTACGCAGTATTTT
TRBV28	.	.	TRBJ1-4	CASSYPTGTNEKLFF	TGTGCCAGCAGTTACCCGACAGGAACTAATGAAAAACTGTTTTTT
TRBV6-1	.	TRBD1	TRBJ2-2	CASSGDRPGELFF	TGTGCCAGCAGTGGGGACAGGCCCGGGGAGCTGTTTTTT
TRBV11-3	medium-sized	TRBD2	TRBJ2-1	CASRTSAKKGEQFF	TGTGCCAGTCGGACTAGCGCCAAAAAGGGGGAGCAGTTCTTC
TRBV7-6	.	.	TRBJ2-7	CASRPLVRSCGYEQYF	TGTGCCAGCAGGCCCCTCGTCCGTAGCTGCGGCTACGAGCAGTACTTC
TRBV18	.	TRBD1	TRBJ2-7	CASSQMTGGYEQYF	TGTGCCAGCTCACAAATGACAGGGGGCTACGAGCAGTACTTC
TRBV19	.	.	TRBJ1-6	CASTPDSSSDNSPLHF	TGTGCCAGTACCCCCGACAGCTCCTCGGATAATTCACCCCTCCACTTT
TRBV25-1	.	.	TRBJ1-5	CASSTGNQPQHF	TGTGCCAGCAGTACAGGGAATCAGCCCCAGCATTTT
TRBV13	.	TRBD2	TRBJ2-3	CASSLSPIAGGSADTQYF	TGTGCCAGCAGCTTATCCCCTATAGCCGGCGGGAGTGCAGATACGCAGTATTTT
TRBV6-1	.	TRBD1	TRBJ1-1	CASLIRQGMNTEAFF	TGTGCCAGCCTCATCAGACAGGGGATGAACACTGAAGCTTTCTTT
TRBV11-2	.	.	TRBJ2-1	CASTPGWPPYNEQFF	TGTGCCAGCACCCCGGGGTGGCCGCCCTACAATGAGCAGTTCTTC
TRBV7-2	.	.	TRBJ1-6	CASRQTNSPLHF	TGTGCCAGCCGACAGACTAATTCACCCCTCCACTTT
TRBV9	once	.	TRBJ1-1	CASSVRGGAEAFF	TGTGCCAGCAGCGTGAGGGGCGGGGCTGAAGCTTTCTTT
TRBV20-1	.	.	TRBJ2-7	CSASRGAEQYF	TGCAGTGCTAGTCGGGGTGCCGAGCAGTACTTC
TRBV19	.	.	TRBJ1-4	CASSIDRWGEKLFF	TGTGCCAGTAGTATAGATCGGTGGGGCGAAAAACTGTTTTTT